Below are 18 T cell receptor beta chains sequenced from a single sample in a study of cytomegalovirus exposure and HLA in healthy donors. Assay used: immunoSEQ multiplex PCR; TCRdb lists only in-frame clones, some missing. The table records 250,000 to 350,000 clones, roughly 90% of them present only once. The sequenced sample was PBMCs. These receptors were collected from a woman aged 18 to 35 in good health and CMV-seronegative.

The rearrangement joins TRBV19 to TRBJ2-7; 10 bases are shared with TRBD2. The CDR3 length is 20 residues. CDR1 and CDR2 (germline): LNHDA, SQIVND (reference sequence). Trimming removed 1 base from V and 0 bases from J; junction bases left unmatched: 15. The CDR3: CASSIAGLAGAPKSSYEQYF. In DNA, the CDR3 is TGTGCCAGTAGTATAGCAGGCCTAGCGGGAGCCCCAAAGAGCTCCTACGAGCAGTACTTC.

This chain uses TRBV10-3 with TRBJ2-6, with 8 positions matching TRBD1. The CDR3 is 15 residues long. Per the germline V gene, CDR1 is ENHRY and CDR2 is SYGVKD. J lost 4 bases, V lost 7 bases, and 6 bases had no gene match. The CDR3, as DNA: TGTGCCATCACCGCCGGGACAGGCGGGGCCAACGTCCTGACTTTC. This sequence encodes CAITAGTGGANVLTF.

The gene calls are TRBV28 and TRBJ2-3; D possibly corresponds to TRBD1 (6 bases). With 6 bases removed from V and 3 bases from J, the gap between germline ends came to 13 bases. The CDR3 spans 14 residues. Germline V gene lookup returns CDR1 MDHEN and CDR2 SYDVKM. This CDR3 is CASRTGGGTDTQYF. CDR3 nucleotide sequence: TGTGCCAGCAGGACAGGTGGGGGAACAGATACGCAGTATTTT. The full variable domain, in which reference TRBV28 and TRBJ2-3 provide the parts outside the CDR3, is DVKVTQSSRYLVKRTGEKVFLECVQDMDHENMFWYRQDPGLGLRLIYFSYDVKMKEKGDIPEGYSVSREKKERFSLILESASTNQTSMYLCASRTGGGTDTQYFGPGTRLTVL.

This sequence joins TRBV28 and TRBJ2-7, with unresolved D. The germline V gene has CDR1 MDHEN and CDR2 SYDVKM. CDR3 size: 13 residues. Trimming pared 5 bases from V and 0 bases from J, leaving 8 bases between. CDR3 sequence (DNA): TGTGCCAGCAGTGGGCCTCTCTCCTACGAGCAGTACTTC. Translated: CASSGPLSYEQYF.

The chain has TRBV5-1 and TRBJ2-7, with 13 nucleotides matching TRBD2. CDR3 length equals 15 residues. Germline V gene sequence: CDR1 SGHRS, CDR2 YFSETQ. V lost 3 bases, J lost 6 bases, and 6 bases stayed unmatched. The CDR3 sequence is CASSSTSGRASEQYF. CDR3 coding DNA: TGCGCCAGCAGCTCAACTAGCGGGAGGGCTAGCGAGCAGTACTTC. Combining the CDR3 with reference TRBV5-1 and TRBJ2-7 gives the whole variable domain KAGVTQTPRYLIKTRGQQVTLSCSPISGHRSVSWYQQTPGQGLQFLFEYFSETQRNKGNFPGRFSGRQFSNSRSEMNVSTLELGDSALYLCASSSTSGRASEQYFGPGTRLTVT.

The rearrangement links TRBV27 to TRBJ2-7; TRBD1 matches at 8 bases. The CDR3 has 15 amino acids. Germline trimming cut 2 bases from V and 2 bases from J; bases unmatched to any gene: 5. Germline values: CDR1 MNHEY, CDR2 SMNVEV (reference sequence). CDR3 in DNA: TGTGCCAGCAGTTTAGTTAGGACAGGGCCCTACGAGCAGTACTTC. Its translation is CASSLVRTGPYEQYF.

The chain links TRBV9 to TRBJ1-1, with D maybe TRBD1 (5 bases). This CDR3 is built from 13 residues. The ends were cut back, 2 bases at V and 5 bases at J, with 10 bases in the middle. Germline CDR1 and CDR2: SGDLS and YYNGEE. The CDR3 region has the DNA TGTGCCAGCAGCGTGGGGGGTATGACTGAAGCTTTCTTT. Protein product: CASSVGGMTEAFF.

Notes on this clone: At the DNA level, this CDR3 is encoded by other sequences in the same sample as well. The chain has TRBV6-4 and TRBJ1-1, with D possibly being TRBD1 (6 bases). This CDR3 has 13 amino acids. Germline-derived CDR1 and CDR2 are MRHNA and SNTAGT. Deletions cut 3 bases from V and 4 bases from J, with 9 bases between. CDR3 loop: CASSEQGSTEAFF. The CDR3 coding sequence is TGTGCCAGCAGTGAGCAGGGGAGCACTGAAGCTTTCTTT.

The chain has TRBV6-5 and TRBJ1-5, with a tentative D call TRBD1 (6 bases). CDR1 and CDR2 from the germline V gene are MNHEY and SVGAGI. With 6 bases removed from V and 4 bases from J, the gap between germline ends came to 16 bases. The CDR3 totals 15 residues. CDR3 bases: TGTGCCAGCAGACCCGGGACAACCGATAATCAGCCCCAGCATTTT. Its protein product is CASRPGTTDNQPQHF.

There are a few counts of this clone. The gene calls are TRBV7-2 and TRBJ1-5; D unclear. The CDR3 extends over 12 amino acids. The germline CDR1 and CDR2 sequences are SGHTA and FQGNSA. V was clipped by 5 bases and J by 7 bases, with 9 bases between them. The CDR3 DNA reads TGTGCCAGCAGCATTGGAGTACAGCCCCAGCATTTT. It codes for CASSIGVQPQHF.

The chain recombines TRBV28 with TRBJ1-1; D is undetermined. Germline V CDR1 and CDR2: MDHEN, SYDVKM. This CDR3 comprises 13 residues. V was trimmed by 5 bases and J by 5 bases, leaving 12 bases between them. CDR3 DNA: TGTGCCAGCAGTCCCGGTCGGAGGACTGAAGCTTTCTTT. It encodes CASSPGRRTEAFF.

This chain links TRBV9 with TRBJ2-1; 8 bases map to TRBD2. The CDR3 length is 16 residues. Looked up from germline, CDR1 is SGDLS and CDR2 is YYNGEE. Trimming removed 2 bases from V and 8 bases from J; junction bases left unmatched: 12. The chain's CDR3 is CASSVASGNSGDEQFF. The CDR3 DNA reads as TGTGCCAGCAGCGTCGCAAGTGGGAATAGCGGGGATGAGCAGTTCTTC.

The table lists this clone with a few counts. The CDR3 sequence: CASSVDRGSFGANVLTF. The CDR3 nucleotides are TGTGCCAGCAGCGTAGATAGGGGCTCCTTTGGGGCCAACGTCCTGACTTTC. This chain uses TRBV9 with TRBJ2-6, with a tentative D call TRBD1 (5 bases). The ends were cut back, 0 bases at V and 3 bases at J, with 13 bases in the middle. Germline CDR1 SGDLS, CDR2 YYNGEE. The CDR3 is made up of 17 amino acids.

The V and J genes are TRBV5-1 and TRBJ1-2; D unresolved. This CDR3 has 13 amino acids. With 6 bases removed from V and 4 bases from J, the gap between germline ends came to 13 bases. The V gene's germline CDR1 is SGHRS and CDR2 YFSETQ. The chain's CDR3 is CASTRRLGYGYTF. The CDR3 coding sequence is TGCGCCAGCACTCGGCGACTGGGCTATGGCTACACCTTC. The variable domain in full, with the rest retrieved from reference TRBV5-1 and TRBJ1-2, is KAGVTQTPRYLIKTRGQQVTLSCSPISGHRSVSWYQQTPGQGLQFLFEYFSETQRNKGNFPGRFSGRQFSNSRSEMNVSTLELGDSALYLCASTRRLGYGYTFGSGTRLTVV.

The CDR3 region is CASSQEVRGAYEQYF. CDR3 sequence (DNA): TGTGCCAGCAGCCAAGAGGTCAGGGGGGCCTACGAGCAGTACTTC. The V gene is TRBV4-2, the J gene TRBJ2-7, with a possible D match to TRBD1 (7 bases). Trimming removed 0 bases at V and 2 bases at J, with 11 bases between. The V gene's germline CDR1 is LGHNA and CDR2 YNFKEQ. The CDR3 totals 15 residues.

The chain joins TRBV6-6 to TRBJ2-7; the match to TRBD1 covers 10 bases. Germline trimming cut 6 bases from V and 5 bases from J; bases unmatched to any gene: 4. Germline V gene lookup returns CDR1 MNHNY and CDR2 SVGAGI (reference sequence). The CDR3 has 13 amino acids. DNA of the CDR3: TGTGCCAGCAGGGGACAGGGGCGGAACGAGCAGTACTTC. Amino acids: CASRGQGRNEQYF.

The gene calls are TRBV4-1 and TRBJ1-1; 7 nucleotides agree with TRBD1. The CDR3 consists of 15 residues. Trimming took 4 bases from V and 5 from J; bases not matched to a gene: 10. Per germline, CDR1 MGHRA and CDR2 YSYEKL. CDR3 bases: TGCGCCAGCAGCCCGAGCCCCGGGACAGTTACTGAAGCTTTCTTT. It codes for CASSPSPGTVTEAFF.

This chain uses TRBV11-2 with TRBJ2-2; 13 bases match TRBD2. The CDR3 length is 17 residues. From germline, CDR1 is SGHAT and CDR2 FQNNGV. The junction had 7 bases not matched to a gene; V was cut back by 7 bases and J by 2 bases. The CDR3 is CASTMTSGRPNTGELFF. The CDR3 nucleotides read TGTGCCAGCACCATGACTAGCGGGAGGCCTAACACCGGGGAGCTGTTTTTT.